These 21 T cell receptor beta chains share one sample of origin, sequenced in a study of blood T cell repertoires in COVID-19. The repertoire was sequenced with immunoSEQ multiplex PCR; TCRdb's copy has only in-frame clones and lacks some. The data show 72,000 or so clones, 70% to 85% seen once. The specimen was peripheral blood. These TCRs come from a man older than 75 with active COVID-19.

The J gene is TRBJ2-3, the V gene TRBV4-3, with TRBD2 matching over 8 bases. The V gene end was trimmed by 1 base and the J gene end by 4 bases; junction bases not matched to a gene: 16. CDR1 and CDR2 (germline): LGHNA, YSLEER. There are 19 residues in the CDR3. The CDR3 reads CASSQVSRTSAGGADTQYF. CDR3 bases: TGCGCCAGCAGCCAAGTTTCCCGGACCAGTGCGGGGGGTGCAGATACGCAGTATTTT.

The CDR3 spells CAWSVTSGIPYEQYF. The CDR3, as DNA: TGTGCCTGGAGTGTAACTAGCGGGATTCCCTACGAGCAGTACTTC. This chain links TRBV30 with TRBJ2-7, with 10 bases fitting TRBD2. The length of the CDR3 is 15 residues. Germline CDR1 GTSNPN, CDR2 SVGIG (reference sequence). J lost 2 bases, V lost 0 bases, and 4 bases had no gene match.

The rearrangement uses TRBV9 and TRBJ1-2; TRBD1 aligns across 7 bases. With 0 bases clipped from V and 3 bases from J, the junction kept 5 bases outside the gene matches. From germline, CDR1 is SGDLS and CDR2 YYNGEE. The CDR3 extends over 15 amino acids. The CDR3 DNA reads as TGTGCCAGCAGCGTAGATACAGGGGAGGACTATGGCTACACCTTC. It translates to CASSVDTGEDYGYTF.

The rearrangement joins TRBV9 to TRBJ1-3; D not certain. V gave up 0 bases and J gave up 4 bases, with 14 bases separating them. Germline lookup yields CDR1 SGDLS and CDR2 YYNGEE. The CDR3 length is 16 residues. CDR3 amino acids: CASSVAQASSGNTIYF. The CDR3 bases are TGTGCCAGCAGCGTAGCGCAGGCATCAAGCGGAAACACCATATATTTT.

The rearrangement links TRBV5-4 to TRBJ2-1; 9 bases map to TRBD1. The CDR3 has 15 residues. CDR1 and CDR2 from the germline V gene are SGHNT and YYREEE (reference sequence). V lost 4 bases, J lost 4 bases, and 6 bases stayed unmatched. In nucleotides, the CDR3 is TGTGCCAGCAGCAGCCGACAGGGGGGTTACAATGAGCAGTTCTTC. It encodes CASSSRQGGYNEQFF.

V usage is TRBV11-2 and J usage is TRBJ1-6; possible D gene TRBD1, 5 bases. V was trimmed by 5 bases and J by 8 bases, leaving 10 bases between them. The CDR3 has 13 residues. The germline V gene encodes CDR1 SGHAT and CDR2 FQNNGV. The CDR3, as DNA: TGTGCCAGCAGCCAAGGGACTGATTCACCCCTCCACTTT. Protein sequence: CASSQGTDSPLHF.

The chain carries TRBV7-9 and TRBJ1-6; D uncertain. The CDR3 spans 18 residues. The germline V gene encodes CDR1 SEHNR and CDR2 FQNEAQ (reference sequence). V was pared by 1 base and J by 10 bases, with 23 bases between. The CDR3 spells CASSLEVGAGPELSPLHF. CDR3 coding DNA: TGTGCCAGCAGCTTAGAGGTGGGAGCTGGTCCGGAGTTATCACCCCTCCACTTT.

The chain employs TRBV4-2 and TRBJ2-2; the match to TRBD2 covers 8 bases. The CDR3 runs to 16 residues. The germline CDR1 and CDR2 sequences are LGHNA and YNFKEQ. V was pared by 4 bases and J by 3 bases, with 7 bases of the junction left unmatched. The CDR3 here is CASSLGGGPDTGELFF. CDR3 nucleotides: TGTGCCAGCAGCCTCGGGGGGGGGCCAGACACCGGGGAGCTGTTTTTT.

The V call is TRBV7-9, the J call TRBJ2-1, with D uncertain. V shed 6 bases and J shed 8 bases, with 14 bases lying between them. From germline, CDR1 is SEHNR and CDR2 FQNEAQ (reference sequence). The CDR3 has 13 residues. CDR3 residues: CASSRPIRDEQFF. DNA for the CDR3: TGTGCCAGCAGTCGACCCATTCGGGATGAGCAGTTCTTC. Variable domain in full (rest from reference TRBV7-9 and TRBJ2-1): DTGVSQNPRHKITKRGQNVTFRCDPISEHNRLYWYRQTLGQGPEFLTYFQNEAQLEKSRLLSDRFSAERPKGSFSTLEIQRTEQGDSAMYLCASSRPIRDEQFFGPGTRLTVL.

The rearrangement joins TRBV12-3 or TRBV12-4 to TRBJ1-6, with D perhaps TRBD1 (5 bases). The CDR3 length is 12 residues. The ends were cut back, 7 bases at V and 9 bases at J, with 10 bases in the middle. In DNA form, the CDR3 reads TGTGCCAGCAATCAGGGTGCTTCACCCCTCCACTTT. Translating gives CASNQGASPLHF.

The chain uses TRBV18 and TRBJ1-1; D unclear. The CDR3 covers 13 residues. Per germline, CDR1 KGHSH and CDR2 LQKENI. Trimming shortened V by 0 bases and J by 3 bases, and 5 bases separated the two germline ends. The CDR3 bases are TGTGCCAGCTCACCACCGAGCGACACTGAAGCTTTCTTT. It translates to CASSPPSDTEAFF.

The chain is built from TRBV6-1 and TRBJ1-5, with no clear D. With 0 bases removed from V and 2 bases from J, the gap between germline ends came to 5 bases. The CDR3 has 14 residues. Germline lookup yields CDR1 MNHNS and CDR2 SASEGT. The CDR3 loop is CASSEAGGNQPQHF. The CDR3 nucleotides are TGTGCCAGCAGTGAAGCCGGGGGCAATCAGCCCCAGCATTTT.

This clone appeared a few times. This rearrangement joins TRBV19 to TRBJ1-2; 12 nucleotides line up with TRBD1. CDR1 is LNHDA and CDR2 is SQIVND in the germline V gene (reference sequence). Trimming at V came to 0 bases and at J to 8 bases, leaving 4 bases not matched to a gene. The CDR3 runs to 15 residues. CDR3 sequence reads: CASSIEGTGGVGYTF. In nucleotides, the CDR3 is TGTGCCAGTAGTATAGAGGGGACAGGGGGCGTCGGCTACACCTTC.

The chain is built from TRBV5-4 and TRBJ2-5, with D maybe TRBD2 (5 bases). This CDR3 is 13 amino acids long. The germline CDR1 and CDR2 sequences are SGHNT and YYREEE (reference sequence). V lost 4 bases, J lost 2 bases, and 9 bases lay in between. CDR3 protein: CASSPPGQETQYF. In nucleotides, the CDR3 is TGTGCCAGCAGCCCCCCGGGGCAAGAGACCCAGTACTTC.

The chain couples TRBV10-1 to TRBJ2-7; 8 nucleotides agree with TRBD1. The CDR3 extends over 15 amino acids. V shed 11 bases, J shed 6 bases, and the junction held 18 bases outside the gene matches. CDR1 WNHNN and CDR2 SYGVQD come from the germline V gene (reference sequence). The chain's CDR3 is CAPRSRDRPSGEQYF. The CDR3 DNA is TGCGCCCCACGTTCTCGGGACAGGCCCTCGGGCGAGCAGTACTTC.

The V and J genes are TRBV4-3 and TRBJ1-1; no firm D call. Germline loops: CDR1 LGHNA, CDR2 YSLEER. The CDR3 is 13 amino acids. The V and J ends lost 0 bases and 4 bases respectively, with 6 bases between them. The CDR3: CASSQDVRTEAFF. In DNA, the CDR3 is TGCGCCAGCAGCCAAGACGTTCGCACTGAAGCTTTCTTT.

This CDR3 is CASSRGAGTDTQYF. The CDR3 DNA is TGTGCCAGCTCGCGGGGGGCCGGCACAGATACGCAGTATTTT. The chain carries TRBV18 and TRBJ2-3, with 8 bases aligning to TRBD2. This CDR3 comprises 14 residues. Looked up from germline, CDR1 is KGHSH and CDR2 is LQKENI. J lost 1 base, V lost 6 bases, and 3 bases had no gene match. Full variable domain (missing parts from reference TRBV18 and TRBJ2-3): NAGVMQNPRHLVRRRGQEARLRCSPMKGHSHVYWYRQLPEEGLKFMVYLQKENIIDESGMPKERFSAEFPKEGPSILRIQQVVRGDSAAYFCASSRGAGTDTQYFGPGTRLTVL.

This clone has only a few counts. V gene TRBV2 combines with J gene TRBJ2-4; TRBD1 matches 8 bases. The germline gives CDR1 SNHLY, CDR2 FYNNEI. The CDR3 has 14 residues. Trimming removed 3 bases from V and 6 bases from J; junction bases left unmatched: 4. This CDR3 reads CASSDRTGSNIQYF. DNA of the CDR3: TGTGCCAGCAGTGATCGGACAGGGTCAAACATTCAGTACTTC.

The chain has TRBV5-1 and TRBJ2-3; the match to TRBD1 covers 10 bases. Unmatched junction bases numbered 1, after V lost 2 bases and J lost 1 base. The CDR3 extends over 15 amino acids. Germline values: CDR1 SGHRS, CDR2 YFSETQ. The CDR3 DNA reads as TGCGCCAGCAGCTTAGGGACAGGGGGCACAGATACGCAGTATTTT. The encoded protein is CASSLGTGGTDTQYF.

In this sample, this clone turned up a few times. This chain joins TRBV11-1 and TRBJ1-1, with 10 bases that match TRBD1. This CDR3 is built from 14 residues. Germline CDR1 and CDR2: SGHAT and FQDESV (reference sequence). Trimming at V came to 4 bases and at J to 4 bases, leaving 3 bases not matched to a gene. CDR3 amino acids: CASSYGQGGTEAFF. The CDR3 DNA follows: TGTGCCAGCAGCTACGGACAGGGGGGCACTGAAGCTTTCTTT.

The genes are TRBV28 and TRBJ1-2, with D possibly matching TRBD1 (5 bases). The CDR3 sequence is 12 residues long. V shed 2 bases and J shed 6 bases, with 7 bases lying between them. The germline gives CDR1 MDHEN, CDR2 SYDVKM. The CDR3 is CASSLRGDGYTF. DNA for the CDR3: TGTGCCAGCAGTTTACGGGGGGATGGCTACACCTTC.